Presented here are 20 T cell receptor beta chains from one specimen sequenced in a study of T-cell memory formation after mild COVID-19. MiXCR was run by TCRdb on the 5' RACE reads, yielding one entry per CDR3 protein. The sample holds roughly 280,000 distinct CDR3 sequences, roughly 17% seen once. The sequenced sample was PBMCs or a T cell subset sorted from them (not recorded which). These receptors were collected from a man aged 18 to 29 who had mild COVID-19 (a few samples of this study predate the infection). Cell type and time point are not known.

This clonotype was seen a handful of times. V is TRBV20-1 and J is TRBJ2-7, with 7 nucleotides matching TRBD1. CDR1 and CDR2 (germline): DFQATT, SNEGSKA (reference sequence). V dropped 1 base and J dropped 3; count of bases not matched to a gene: 0. The CDR3 extends over 12 amino acids. CDR3 coding DNA: TGCAGTGCTAGAGGGGACAGCTACGAGCAGTACGTC. Its protein is CSARGDSYEQYV.

The rearrangement joins TRBV11-3 to TRBJ2-1, with 7 positions matching TRBD1. CDR1 is SGHNT and CDR2 is YENEEA in the germline V gene. CDR3 length equals 14 residues. Trimming at V came to 1 base and at J to 10 bases, leaving 7 bases not matched to a gene. The CDR3 protein is CASSLVHRGGEQFF. The CDR3 coding sequence is TGTGCCAGCAGCTTAGTTCACAGGGGCGGAGAGCAGTTCTTC.

This clonotype was picked up a small number of times. The V and J genes are TRBV10-3 and TRBJ1-4; 9 bases line up with TRBD1. CDR1 and CDR2 (germline): ENHRY, SYGVKD. The CDR3 is 19 residues long. V dropped 4 bases and J dropped 2; count of bases not matched to a gene: 14. The CDR3 loop is CAISVLWTGDSGTNEKLFF. In nucleotides, the CDR3 is TGTGCCATCAGTGTTCTTTGGACAGGGGATTCGGGGACTAATGAAAAACTGTTTTTT.

This clonotype was seen once. The gene calls are TRBV7-9 and TRBJ2-1; D might be TRBD2 (5 bases). The CDR3 has 13 residues. V lost 4 bases to trimming and J lost 9 bases, with 13 bases between them. Germline V gene sequence: CDR1 SEHNR, CDR2 FQNEAQ (reference sequence). This CDR3 is CASSSQSRGEQFF. The CDR3 nucleotides are TGTGCCAGCAGCTCTCAGTCCCGGGGTGAGCAGTTCTTC.

The V call is TRBV5-1, the J call TRBJ2-1; a weak D match, TRBD1 (5 bases). CDR3 length equals 16 residues. The V gene lost 3 bases and the J gene lost 4 bases, with 17 bases spanning the gap. Germline V gene data show CDR1 as SGHRS and CDR2 as YFSETQ. The CDR3 is CASSSAPHDRYNEQFF. The CDR3 DNA follows: TGCGCCAGCAGCTCGGCACCCCATGACAGATACAATGAGCAGTTCTTC. The complete variable domain, with remaining parts taken from reference TRBV5-1 and TRBJ2-1, reads KAGVTQTPRYLIKTRGQQVTLSCSPISGHRSVSWYQQTPGQGLQFLFEYFSETQRNKGNFPGRFSGRQFSNSRSEMNVSTLELGDSALYLCASSSAPHDRYNEQFFGPGTRLTVL.

This clonotype has a handful of counts. The chain is built from TRBV29-1 and TRBJ2-1; 9 bases agree with TRBD2. Germline-derived CDR1 and CDR2 are SQVTM and ANQGSEA. V shed 0 bases and J 3 bases; nucleotides not matched to a gene: 9. The CDR3 runs to 17 residues. The CDR3 is CSVEDLAGRGGYNEQFF. DNA for the CDR3: TGCAGCGTTGAAGATCTGGCGGGGCGGGGGGGCTACAATGAGCAGTTCTTC.

The gene calls are TRBV6-2 or TRBV6-3 and TRBJ2-4; possibly TRBD2 for D (5 bases). Germline V lookup: CDR1 MNHEY, CDR2 SVGEGT. The V gene lost 7 bases and the J gene lost 5 bases, with 21 bases spanning the gap. The CDR3 runs to 16 residues. CDR3 DNA sequence: TGTGCCAGCACCCAGCAAGCCGGTGGGAGCCAAAACATTCAGTACTTC. Protein: CASTQQAGGSQNIQYF.

This clonotype came up many times. This chain joins TRBV4-2 and TRBJ1-4, with 9 bases lining up with TRBD1. The V and J ends lost 1 base and 8 bases, in that order; junction bases with no gene match: 5. This CDR3 is 15 amino acids long. CDR1 is LGHNA, CDR2 YNFKEQ, per germline. In DNA, the CDR3 is TGTGCCAGCAGCCAAGGGGGGACAGGGAGCGAAAAACTGTTTTTT. Its translation: CASSQGGTGSEKLFF.

J is TRBJ2-1 and V is TRBV7-9; 7 bases fit TRBD1. The trim removed 5 bases at V and 1 base at J, leaving 8 bases unmatched. CDR1 and CDR2 (germline): SEHNR, FQNEAQ (reference sequence). This CDR3 contains 16 residues. CDR3: CASSREGQLSYNEQFF. The CDR3, as DNA: TGTGCCAGCAGCCGCGAGGGACAGCTTTCCTACAATGAGCAGTTCTTC.

V is TRBV6-2 or TRBV6-3 and J is TRBJ2-7, with D unresolved. Germline V gene data show CDR1 as MNHEY and CDR2 as SVGEGT. The CDR3 is 15 residues long. Trimming removed 10 bases at V and 0 bases at J, with 19 bases between. DNA of the CDR3: TGTGCCACAGCGCTCCAGCGTCTCAACTCCTACGAGCAGTACTTC. Translation: CATALQRLNSYEQYF.

This clonotype has a handful of counts. This chain links TRBV7-2 with TRBJ1-6; D unresolved. Germline V CDR1 and CDR2: SGHTA, FQGNSA. Trimming removed 5 bases from V and 9 bases from J, with 20 bases in between. The CDR3 runs to 16 residues. The DNA for the CDR3 is TGTGCCAGCAGCCTCCGGTCGCGGGCGGTAGGTTCACCCCTCCACTTT. It codes for CASSLRSRAVGSPLHF.

This clonotype was seen a few times. J is TRBJ1-3 and V is TRBV7-6; the D is unclear. Trimming cost V 3 bases and J 0 bases, with 6 bases left between them. The CDR3 totals 14 residues. The germline CDR1 and CDR2 sequences are SGHVS and FNYEAQ. This chain's CDR3 is CASSFEGSGNTIYF. The CDR3 DNA reads as TGTGCCAGCAGCTTTGAAGGCTCTGGAAACACCATATATTTT.

This clonotype was picked up a small number of times. The chain has TRBV5-4 and TRBJ1-1, with TRBD1 as a possible D gene (5 bases). The ends were cut back, 5 bases at V and 5 bases at J, with 13 bases in the middle. Per germline, CDR1 SGHNT and CDR2 YYREEE (reference sequence). This CDR3 contains 13 residues. This chain's CDR3 is CASRMGGKTEAFF. For the CDR3, the DNA is TGTGCCAGCAGAATGGGGGGGAAGACTGAAGCTTTCTTT. The full variable domain, completed using reference TRBV5-4 and TRBJ1-1, is ETGVTQSPTHLIKTRGQQVTLRCSSQSGHNTVSWYQQALGQGPQFIFQYYREEENGRGNFPPRFSGLQFPNYSSELNVNALELDDSALYLCASRMGGKTEAFFGQGTRLTVV.

This clonotype was counted a few times. The genes are TRBV7-2 and TRBJ1-2; D is perhaps TRBD1 (5 bases). Germline V gene data show CDR1 as SGHTA and CDR2 as FQGNSA. Trimming cost V 0 bases and J 3 bases, with 11 bases left between them. The CDR3 is 15 residues long. The chain's CDR3 is CASSLAFGGDYGYTF. The DNA of the CDR3 is TGTGCCAGCAGCTTAGCGTTTGGGGGAGACTATGGCTACACCTTC.

As DNA, the CDR3 is TGTGCCAGCAGCGTGGACCTCAGGGTTAGGGAGCAGTACGTC. Translated, it gives CASSVDLRVREQYV. The gene calls are TRBV11-2 and TRBJ2-7; D might be TRBD1 (5 bases). Trimming cost V 5 bases and J 7 bases, with 18 bases left between them. Per the germline V gene, CDR1 is SGHAT and CDR2 is FQNNGV. CDR3 length equals 14 residues.

V gene TRBV4-1 combines with J gene TRBJ1-1, with TRBD1 as a possible D gene (6 bases). Germline V gene lookup returns CDR1 MGHRA and CDR2 YSYEKL. V lost 1 base and J 8 bases, leaving 11 bases between the germline ends. The CDR3 consists of 13 residues. CDR3 sequence (DNA): TGCGCCAGCAGCCAAGTACTCGACAGGGAAGCTTTCTTT. Its protein is CASSQVLDREAFF.

This clonotype was counted between two and nine times. This chain connects TRBV4-3 to TRBJ1-4; D remains unclear. Trimming removed 0 bases at V and 0 bases at J, with 8 bases between. The CDR3 contains 16 residues. Germline V gives CDR1 LGHNA, CDR2 YSLEER. This chain's CDR3 is CASSQERGATNEKLFF. The CDR3 nucleotides read TGCGCCAGCAGCCAAGAACGCGGCGCAACTAATGAAAAACTGTTTTTT.

This clonotype was seen only a few times. This chain's CDR3 is CASSLLAGVSSYNEQFF. CDR3 in DNA: TGCGCCAGCAGCTTGCTAGCGGGGGTGAGCTCCTACAATGAGCAGTTCTTC. The rearrangement joins TRBV5-1 to TRBJ2-1; 10 nucleotides agree with TRBD2. Trimming cost V 1 base and J 0 bases; bases outside gene matches: 4. The CDR3 is made up of 17 amino acids. CDR1 SGHRS and CDR2 YFSETQ come from the germline V gene.

The chain joins TRBV29-1 to TRBJ2-7; the match to TRBD1 covers 9 bases. Per germline, CDR1 SQVTM and CDR2 ANQGSEA. This CDR3 is 11 amino acids long. V shed 7 bases and J 7 bases; nucleotides not matched to a gene: 5. CDR3: CSAGTGQEQYF. The CDR3 coding sequence is TGCAGCGCAGGGACAGGGCAAGAGCAGTACTTC.

The genes are TRBV20-1 and TRBJ1-5, with 7 nucleotides matching TRBD1. CDR1 and CDR2 (germline): DFQATT, SNEGSKA (reference sequence). The CDR3 length is 14 residues. The junction had 9 bases not matched to a gene; V was cut back by 6 bases and J by 4 bases. In DNA, the CDR3 is TGCAGTGCAACCCAGACAGGGCGAAATCAGCCCCAGCATTTT. The encoded protein is CSATQTGRNQPQHF.